The 13 T cell receptor beta chains below were found in one sample sequenced in a study of beta chain features in type 1 diabetes (dated by TCRdb to the late 2010s). The library was produced with the immunoSEQ multiplex PCR assay. The entire amount of isolated RNA was reverse transcribed using the High Capacity cDNA Reverse Transcription Kit, so the sequenced TCRB transcripts were expressed ones. TCRdb's version of the immuneACCESS table is confined to in-frame rearrangements and falls short of the full clone set. An unresolved V gene accounts for under half of the shortfall where checked; the remainder is of unknown origin. The sample table contains 150,000 or so clones; only one count was recorded for roughly 9.3% of them. The top ten clonotypes cover about 0.6% of the sample. The sample taken for sequencing was central memory CD4+ T cells from blood. The receptors come from a woman in her 40s in good health.

This clone came up a few times. The chain carries TRBV15 and TRBJ1-2; D might be TRBD1 (6 bases). Germline V gene lookup returns CDR1 LNHNV and CDR2 YYDKDF (reference sequence). CDR3 length equals 21 residues. Trimming pared 0 bases from V and 4 bases from J, leaving 30 bases between. This CDR3 is CATSRDIVNKWTDKGFYGYTF. The CDR3 region has the DNA TGTGCCACCAGCAGAGATATCGTGAACAAATGGACAGATAAAGGATTCTATGGCTACACCTTC.

V is TRBV11-2 and J is TRBJ2-5, with TRBD2 identical over 14 bases. CDR3 length equals 17 residues. Germline CDR1 reads SGHAT; CDR2 reads FQNNGV. The junction had 4 bases not matched to a gene; V was cut back by 1 base and J by 3 bases. This CDR3 is CASSLVLGLAGEETQYF. The CDR3 DNA follows: TGTGCCAGCAGCTTAGTCCTGGGACTAGCGGGGGAAGAGACCCAGTACTTC.

This clone was recorded a few times. The rearrangement uses TRBV6-1 and TRBJ1-2; no clear D gene. The V gene lost 3 bases and the J gene lost 6 bases, with 11 bases spanning the gap. The CDR3 covers 13 residues. Germline CDR1 reads MNHNS; CDR2 reads SASEGT. The DNA of the CDR3 is TGTGCCAGCAGTGAGCGGTTAACTCATGGCTACACCTTC. Protein product: CASSERLTHGYTF.

This clone was counted between two and nine times. This chain links TRBV6-5 with TRBJ1-6; 12 nucleotides match TRBD1. The V gene end was trimmed by 0 bases and the J gene end by 10 bases; junction bases not matched to a gene: 1. Germline V gives CDR1 MNHEY, CDR2 SVGAGI. This CDR3 is built from 15 residues. The CDR3: CASSYSGQGASPLHF. DNA of the CDR3: TGTGCCAGCAGTTACTCGGGACAGGGGGCCTCACCCCTCCACTTT.

This clone has only a few counts. V is TRBV10-1 and J is TRBJ2-7, with D possibly matching TRBD1 (6 bases). Germline V lookup: CDR1 WNHNN, CDR2 SYGVQD (reference sequence). The V end was cut by 3 bases, the J end by 1 base, with 13 bases between. CDR3 length: 15 residues. The CDR3 sequence is CASSDLGTKSYEQYF. The CDR3 DNA reads as TGCGCCAGCAGTGATCTTGGGACAAAATCCTACGAGCAGTACTTC.

The chain employs TRBV5-4 and TRBJ2-1, with unresolved D. Germline V gene data show CDR1 as SGHNT and CDR2 as YYREEE (reference sequence). The V end was cut by 0 bases, the J end by 4 bases, with 8 bases between. This CDR3 has 14 amino acids. DNA of the CDR3: TGTGCCAGCAGCTTGGATGGCGGTTACAATGAGCAGTTCTTC. Its protein product is CASSLDGGYNEQFF.

J is TRBJ1-4 and V is TRBV5-1, with 7 bases fitting TRBD1. This CDR3 comprises 16 residues. CDR1 and CDR2 (germline): SGHRS, YFSETQ. The V segment lost 4 bases and the J segment 0 bases; nucleotides outside the gene matches: 6. In nucleotides, the CDR3 is TGCGCCAGCAGCATGACAGGGACTGCAACTAATGAAAAACTGTTTTTT. It specifies CASSMTGTATNEKLFF. Combining the CDR3 with reference TRBV5-1 and TRBJ1-4 gives the whole variable domain KAGVTQTPRYLIKTRGQQVTLSCSPISGHRSVSWYQQTPGQGLQFLFEYFSETQRNKGNFPGRFSGRQFSNSRSEMNVSTLELGDSALYLCASSMTGTATNEKLFFGSGTQLSVL.

This clone was seen a few times. The rearrangement joins TRBV28 to TRBJ1-5; D perhaps matches TRBD1 (6 bases). Germline loops: CDR1 MDHEN, CDR2 SYDVKM. The length of the CDR3 is 12 residues. V lost 5 bases, J lost 5 bases, and 7 bases lay in between. The CDR3 nucleotides read TGTGCCAGCAGTACAGGGTATCAGCCCCAGCATTTT. Protein sequence: CASSTGYQPQHF.

V usage is TRBV10-3 and J usage is TRBJ2-7, with D perhaps matching TRBD1 (6 bases). In germline, CDR1 is ENHRY, CDR2 SYGVKD. V was trimmed by 7 bases and J by 4 bases, leaving 17 bases between them. The CDR3 extends over 14 amino acids. The CDR3 DNA reads as TGTGCCATCAAGCAGGGGCCCGAGGGGTACGAGCAGTACTTC. Protein: CAIKQGPEGYEQYF.

This clone was observed a handful of times. The chain is built from TRBV5-1 and TRBJ2-7; a weak D match, TRBD1 (5 bases). Germline V gene sequence: CDR1 SGHRS, CDR2 YFSETQ. Between the trimmed V and J ends, which lost 0 bases and 12 bases, there was a span of 13 bases. The CDR3 is 12 amino acids. Here the CDR3 DNA reads TGCGCCAGCAGCTTGGCCGACAGCCGGCGGTACTTC. Protein product: CASSLADSRRYF.

This clone appeared a few times. The gene calls are TRBV7-7 and TRBJ2-2; 8 bases are shared with TRBD1. This CDR3 spans 13 amino acids. J gave up 4 bases and V 10 bases, and 5 bases lay outside the gene matches. The germline V gene encodes CDR1 SSHAT and CDR2 FNYEAQ (reference sequence). CDR3 loop: CATWDRITGELFF. The CDR3 DNA reads as TGTGCCACCTGGGACAGGATCACCGGGGAGCTGTTTTTT.

The table lists this clone with a few counts. The rearrangement uses TRBV5-1 and TRBJ1-3; 8 bases are a match to TRBD1. Germline lookup yields CDR1 SGHRS and CDR2 YFSETQ. The CDR3 runs to 15 residues. V dropped 4 bases and J dropped 0; count of bases not matched to a gene: 3. The CDR3 bases are TGCGCCAGCAGCCTCAGGGGGCCCTCTGGAAACACCATATATTTT. This translates into CASSLRGPSGNTIYF. The complete variable domain, with remaining parts taken from reference TRBV5-1 and TRBJ1-3, reads KAGVTQTPRYLIKTRGQQVTLSCSPISGHRSVSWYQQTPGQGLQFLFEYFSETQRNKGNFPGRFSGRQFSNSRSEMNVSTLELGDSALYLCASSLRGPSGNTIYFGEGSWLTVV.

This sequence joins TRBV5-4 and TRBJ1-2, with 10 bases aligning to TRBD1. The V and J ends lost 5 bases and 5 bases, in that order; junction bases with no gene match: 6. This CDR3 is built from 14 residues. Germline-derived CDR1 and CDR2 are SGHNT and YYREEE (reference sequence). CDR3 amino acids: CASRGWDRGYGYTF. The CDR3 nucleotides are TGTGCCAGCAGGGGGTGGGACAGGGGTTATGGCTACACCTTC.